The 28 T cell receptor beta chains given below trace back to one sample, sequenced in a study of cytomegalovirus exposure and HLA in healthy donors. TCRdb's copy holds only in-frame clones and misses some; the assay was immunoSEQ multiplex PCR. Of about 150,000 clones listed, more than 70% were seen once; the top ten hold roughly 2.1%. Sequencing was carried out using PBMCs. The receptors stem from a human donor in good health.

The rearrangement joins TRBV6-5 to TRBJ2-7; no firm D call. This CDR3 region has 13 residues. Germline CDR1 reads MNHEY; CDR2 reads SVGAGI. Trimming removed 2 bases from V and 3 bases from J, with 8 bases in between. CDR3 amino acids: CASSYANGYEQYF. CDR3 sequence (DNA): TGTGCCAGCAGTTACGCAAACGGCTACGAGCAGTACTTC.

This clone has ten or more counts. V gene TRBV5-4 combines with J gene TRBJ2-7; weak D call: TRBD2 (5 bases). Germline CDR1 and CDR2: SGHNT and YYREEE (reference sequence). This CDR3 is built from 14 residues. Between the trimmed V and J ends, which lost 1 base and 4 bases, there was a span of 12 bases. CDR3 region: CASSLSLGAYEQYF. CDR3 bases: TGTGCCAGCAGCTTGTCCCTGGGAGCGTACGAGCAGTACTTC.

This chain links TRBV7-6 with TRBJ1-1, with D possibly being TRBD1 (5 bases). V was trimmed by 5 bases and J by 1 base, leaving 11 bases between them. The CDR3 length is 14 residues. The V gene's germline CDR1 is SGHVS and CDR2 FNYEAQ. DNA of the CDR3: TGTGCCAGCAGCCCGGACACAGGGAACACTGAAGCTTTCTTT. The encoded protein is CASSPDTGNTEAFF.

The rearrangement uses TRBV10-3 and TRBJ1-1; D is possibly TRBD1 (5 bases). Trimming removed 0 bases from V and 5 bases from J, with 13 bases in between. Germline loops: CDR1 ENHRY, CDR2 SYGVKD. The CDR3 consists of 15 residues. CDR3 nucleotide sequence: TGTGCCATCAGTGAGTCGCGGGGGAGGGCGACTGAAGCTTTCTTT. It yields the protein CAISESRGRATEAFF.

The gene calls are TRBV5-8 and TRBJ2-1, with a possible D match to TRBD2 (6 bases). The length of the CDR3 is 14 residues. CDR1 and CDR2 from the germline V gene are SGHTS and YDEGEE. Trimming pared 4 bases from V and 8 bases from J, leaving 16 bases between. The CDR3 sequence: CASSRQSGADEQFF. The CDR3 DNA is TGTGCCAGCAGCAGGCAGTCGGGAGCGGATGAGCAGTTCTTC. The full variable domain, with the rest looked up from reference TRBV5-8 and TRBJ2-1, is EAGVTQSPTHLIKTRGQQATLRCSPISGHTSVYWYQQALGLGLQFLLWYDEGEERNRGNFPPRFSGRQFPNYSSELNVNALELEDSALYLCASSRQSGADEQFFGPGTRLTVL.

The gene calls are TRBV19 and TRBJ2-1; 10 bases map to TRBD2. Germline V CDR1 and CDR2: LNHDA, SQIVND (reference sequence). There are 16 residues in the CDR3. Trimming removed 3 bases from V and 8 bases from J; junction bases left unmatched: 10. The CDR3 protein is CASSMLVLAGVDEQFF. CDR3 DNA: TGTGCCAGTAGTATGCTTGTCCTAGCGGGGGTGGATGAGCAGTTCTTC.

A single count supports this clone. The chain combines TRBV5-8 with TRBJ2-3, with TRBD2 matching 8 bases. Germline CDR1 reads SGHTS; CDR2 reads YDEGEE. With 2 bases clipped from V and 2 bases from J, the junction kept 13 bases outside the gene matches. CDR3 size: 18 residues. CDR3 sequence (DNA): TGTGCCAGCAGCTTCCTAGCGGGTTTAAGGTCTAACACAGATACGCAGTATTTT. Encoded protein: CASSFLAGLRSNTDTQYF.

CDR3: CASTSTGSNQPQHF. CDR3 bases: TGTGCCAGCACCAGCACAGGTAGCAATCAGCCCCAGCATTTT. The chain is built from TRBV7-9 and TRBJ1-5; D possibly corresponds to TRBD1 (5 bases). The CDR3 contains 14 residues. CDR1 is SEHNR and CDR2 is FQNEAQ in the germline V gene (reference sequence). V was clipped by 7 bases and J by 0 bases, with 10 bases between them.

The rearrangement uses TRBV10-1 and TRBJ1-5; 7 bases match TRBD1. J was trimmed by 1 base and V by 8 bases; bases with no gene match: 11. The CDR3 extends over 16 amino acids. The germline V gene encodes CDR1 WNHNN and CDR2 SYGVQD (reference sequence). This CDR3 is CASAISTGESNQPQHF. The CDR3 nucleotides read TGCGCCAGCGCCATCTCTACAGGGGAGAGCAATCAGCCCCAGCATTTT.

The chain couples TRBV7-2 to TRBJ2-7, with 9 bases matching TRBD1. CDR1 and CDR2 from the germline V gene are SGHTA and FQGNSA. V dropped 5 bases and J dropped 3; count of bases not matched to a gene: 8. The CDR3 has 15 residues. The CDR3 nucleotides read TGTGCCAGCAGCGGTTGGGGACAGGGCAACTACGAGCAGTACTTC. Residues: CASSGWGQGNYEQYF.

This clone appeared a single time. The chain carries TRBV2 and TRBJ2-3; 8 nucleotides line up with TRBD1. The germline CDR1 and CDR2 sequences are SNHLY and FYNNEI. V lost 4 bases and J lost 3; bases outside the gene matches: 3. The length of the CDR3 is 14 residues. The CDR3 is CASSGTGRTDTQYF. CDR3 DNA sequence: TGTGCCAGCAGTGGGACAGGGCGGACAGATACGCAGTATTTT.

The chain links TRBV2 to TRBJ1-2, with D perhaps TRBD1 (5 bases). This CDR3 region has 14 residues. V gave up 6 bases and J gave up 4 bases, with 15 bases separating them. The V gene's germline CDR1 is SNHLY and CDR2 FYNNEI. The CDR3, as DNA: TGTGCCAGCAGAGAGATAGGGGCGAGCTATGGCTACACCTTC. Translation gives CASREIGASYGYTF.

This chain links TRBV27 with TRBJ2-1, with D tentatively TRBD2 (6 bases). Trimming removed 3 bases from V and 7 bases from J, with 7 bases in between. Per the germline V gene, CDR1 is MNHEY and CDR2 is SMNVEV (reference sequence). The CDR3 is made up of 12 amino acids. Here the CDR3 DNA reads TGTGCCAGCAGTTTTGGGGGGAATGAGCAGTTCTTC. It translates to CASSFGGNEQFF.

The rearrangement joins TRBV7-3 to TRBJ1-1, with TRBD1 matching over 7 bases. Germline-derived CDR1 and CDR2 are SGHTA and FQGTGA. V dropped 3 bases and J dropped 1; count of bases not matched to a gene: 8. The CDR3 has 16 amino acids. CDR3 residues: CASSFSVEGANTEAFF. The DNA of the CDR3 is TGTGCCAGCAGCTTTTCCGTTGAGGGGGCGAACACTGAAGCTTTCTTT.

This chain uses TRBV5-1 with TRBJ2-3; D is possibly TRBD1 (6 bases). V was pared by 4 bases and J by 0 bases, with 15 bases between. CDR1 and CDR2 (germline): SGHRS, YFSETQ. This CDR3 comprises 16 residues. CDR3 sequence reads: CASSTTGYRSTDTQYF. CDR3 nucleotides: TGCGCCAGCAGCACCACAGGGTACCGGAGCACAGATACGCAGTATTTT. Using reference TRBV5-1 and TRBJ2-3 for the parts outside the CDR3, the full variable domain is KAGVTQTPRYLIKTRGQQVTLSCSPISGHRSVSWYQQTPGQGLQFLFEYFSETQRNKGNFPGRFSGRQFSNSRSEMNVSTLELGDSALYLCASSTTGYRSTDTQYFGPGTRLTVL.

V usage is TRBV13 and J usage is TRBJ1-6, with 8 bases that match TRBD1. Germline trimming cut 5 bases from V and 8 bases from J; bases unmatched to any gene: 8. CDR1 and CDR2 (germline): PRHDT, FYEKMQ (reference sequence). The CDR3 has 15 residues. The CDR3 loop is CASSLQGAYDSPLHF. CDR3 nucleotide sequence: TGTGCCAGCAGCCTGCAGGGGGCTTATGATTCACCCCTCCACTTT.

The J gene is TRBJ2-1, the V gene TRBV6-5; 7 bases are a match to TRBD1. CDR1 and CDR2 (germline): MNHEY, SVGAGI. V dropped 3 bases and J dropped 4; count of bases not matched to a gene: 9. The CDR3 runs 16 residues. CDR3 in DNA: TGTGCCAGCAGTTATGAAAGGACAGGCACGTACAATGAGCAGTTCTTC. It specifies CASSYERTGTYNEQFF.

This sequence joins TRBV4-3 and TRBJ1-2; TRBD1 matches at 7 bases. Germline V gene sequence: CDR1 LGHNA, CDR2 YSLEER. The J segment lost 5 bases and the V segment lost 2 bases, leaving 5 bases of the junction unmatched. The CDR3 contains 14 residues. CDR3 protein: CASSQNRGPYGYTF. For the CDR3, the DNA is TGCGCCAGCAGCCAAAACAGGGGCCCTTATGGCTACACCTTC.

The chain is built from TRBV9 and TRBJ2-1, with 7 bases that match TRBD1. V lost 3 bases to trimming and J lost 2 bases; unmatched junction nucleotides: 5. The germline gives CDR1 SGDLS, CDR2 YYNGEE. The CDR3 contains 15 residues. The CDR3 nucleotides read TGTGCCAGCAGCGCGACGGGACAGACCTACAATGAGCAGTTCTTC. This encodes CASSATGQTYNEQFF.

The chain couples TRBV7-3 to TRBJ2-1; 15 nucleotides match TRBD2. J was trimmed by 2 bases and V by 5 bases; bases with no gene match: 13. From germline, CDR1 is SGHTA and CDR2 FQGTGA. CDR3 length: 20 residues. The CDR3 DNA is TGTGCCAGCAGCCCCTACAGAGGACTAGCGGGAGGGTCCCCCTACAATGAGCAGTTCTTC. Residues: CASSPYRGLAGGSPYNEQFF.

The chain uses TRBV28 and TRBJ1-1; 7 bases map to TRBD1. This CDR3 comprises 15 residues. The V segment lost 6 bases and the J segment 1 base; nucleotides outside the gene matches: 8. From germline, CDR1 is MDHEN and CDR2 SYDVKM. CDR3 in amino acids: CASSRRQGSNTEAFF. CDR3 bases: TGTGCCAGCAGCCGGAGACAGGGCTCGAACACTGAAGCTTTCTTT.

The chain links TRBV28 to TRBJ1-1, with D possibly matching TRBD1 (6 bases). Germline loops: CDR1 MDHEN, CDR2 SYDVKM. Trimming took off 8 bases at V and 0 bases at J, with 13 bases between the two ends. The CDR3 runs to 14 residues. The CDR3 sequence is CASLRGGLNTEAFF. Here the CDR3 DNA reads TGTGCCAGCCTGCGGGGGGGGCTGAACACTGAAGCTTTCTTT.

With respect to this clone: The same CDR3 also results from other DNA sequences found in this sample. The rearrangement uses TRBV7-2 and TRBJ1-5; 11 bases are shared with TRBD1. Unmatched junction bases numbered 2, after V lost 1 base and J lost 6 bases. This CDR3 has 15 amino acids. The germline CDR1 and CDR2 sequences are SGHTA and FQGNSA. The CDR3 loop reads CASSLGTGGSQPQHF. CDR3 nucleotides: TGTGCCAGCAGCTTAGGGACAGGGGGCAGTCAGCCCCAGCATTTT.

V and J are TRBV2 and TRBJ1-4; D might be TRBD1 (5 bases). The CDR3 loop spans 16 amino acids. Trimming stripped 6 bases from V and 2 bases from J, with 16 bases between. Germline V gene sequence: CDR1 SNHLY, CDR2 FYNNEI. CDR3 DNA sequence: TGTGCCAGCAGAATAGAAATAGGGGCGACTAATGAAAAACTGTTTTTT. As protein: CASRIEIGATNEKLFF.

The V call is TRBV9, the J call TRBJ2-2; 7 nucleotides match TRBD1. Per the germline V gene, CDR1 is SGDLS and CDR2 is YYNGEE. V gave up 3 bases and J gave up 7 bases; unmatched junction bases: 3. The CDR3 extends over 13 amino acids. This chain's CDR3 is CASSATGHGELFF. CDR3 coding DNA: TGTGCCAGCAGCGCGACAGGGCACGGGGAGCTGTTTTTT.

The chain recombines TRBV6-5 with TRBJ1-2; D ambiguous. Trimming removed 2 bases at V and 4 bases at J, with 8 bases between. CDR3 length: 13 amino acids. Germline V lookup: CDR1 MNHEY, CDR2 SVGAGI. This CDR3 reads CASSYGRLYGYTF. The CDR3 coding sequence is TGTGCCAGCAGTTACGGCAGGCTCTATGGCTACACCTTC.

This chain uses TRBV19 with TRBJ2-7; 11 nucleotides match TRBD1. Germline CDR1 and CDR2: LNHDA and SQIVND (reference sequence). The length of the CDR3 is 15 residues. V trimming: 6 bases; J trimming: 4 bases; junction bases outside the gene matches: 8. The CDR3 nucleotides read TGTGCCAGTAGCACCCCGGGACAGGGGGGATACGAGCAGTACTTC. It is translated as CASSTPGQGGYEQYF.

The J gene is TRBJ1-1, the V gene TRBV7-9; a possible D gene is TRBD1 (6 bases). Trimming removed 1 base from V and 7 bases from J, with 10 bases in between. The CDR3 is 13 residues long. Germline V CDR1 and CDR2: SEHNR, FQNEAQ (reference sequence). CDR3 sequence reads: CASSLEGRGEAFF. CDR3 DNA sequence: TGTGCCAGCAGCTTAGAAGGCAGGGGTGAAGCTTTCTTT.